This is a list of T cell receptor beta chains from one sample in a study of cytomegalovirus exposure and HLA in healthy donors. Profiled with immunoSEQ multiplex PCR; TCRdb holds only in-frame clones, not every one. Among about 110,000 clones listed, around 82% were seen once. The sample taken for sequencing was PBMCs. The receptors derive from a woman under 30 in good health and CMV-seronegative. CDR3s include the opening cysteine and the closing phenylalanine or tryptophan. D genes are given only for firm matches. The size field is filled for only some rows; it gives once, few, many or a size class.

clone_size j_call v_call d_call cdr3_nt cdr3_aa
- TRBJ1-4 TRBV6-4 - TGTGCCAGCAGTGACTCGGGAGGATTGGGGGAAAAACTGTTTTTT CASSDSGGLGEKLFF
- TRBJ1-2 TRBV27 TRBD1 TGTGCCAGCAGTTTATACTGGGGACAGTTAAACTATGGCTACACCTTC CASSLYWGQLNYGYTF
few TRBJ2-7 TRBV11-2 TRBD1 TGTGCCAGCAGCTTTAGGGGGCCCTACGAGCAGTACTTC CASSFRGPYEQYF
few TRBJ2-1 TRBV2 - TGTGCCAGCAGTGAAACACTAACTAGCACGAGCTCCTACAATGAGCAGTTCTTC CASSETLTSTSSYNEQFF
- TRBJ1-2 TRBV28 TRBD1 TGTGCCAGCAGCTACCGGACAGGGACTAACTATGGCTACACCTTC CASSYRTGTNYGYTF
- TRBJ2-2 TRBV19 - TGTGCCAGTAGTATCGACGGGGGGCCTGTAGCCGGGGAGCTGTTTTTT CASSIDGGPVAGELFF
- TRBJ1-6 TRBV15 - TGTGCCACCAGCAGGACTCTTCAGGGTTCTCTTCTCTTT CATSRTLQGSLLF
- TRBJ2-1 TRBV6-1 - TGTGCCAGCAGTGTAGCCCTGAGACTTTTGAGCTCCTACAATGAGCAGTTCTTC CASSVALRLLSSYNEQFF
- TRBJ2-3 TRBV7-8 TRBD2 TGTGCCAGCAGCTTAGCTTTATGGGGAGGGAACACAGATACGCAGTATTTT CASSLALWGGNTDTQYF
- TRBJ1-3 TRBV2 - TGTGCCAGCAGTGATTACTCGCGGCAGAGCTCTGGAAACACCATATATTTT CASSDYSRQSSGNTIYF
few TRBJ1-1 TRBV5-1 - TGCGCCAGCAGCAGCGGGGGTTCCACTGAAGCTTTCTTT CASSSGGSTEAFF
- TRBJ1-1 TRBV27 - TGTGCCAGCACTGAGGGTAATGAAGCTTTCTTT CASTEGNEAFF
once TRBJ2-1 TRBV14 TRBD2 TGTGCCAGCAGCCAAGATAAGGGGACTAGCTCGAATAATGAGCAGTTCTTC CASSQDKGTSSNNEQFF
- TRBJ1-2 TRBV4-1 - TGCGCCAGCAGCCAAGGAGAATCTTATGGCTACACCTTC CASSQGESYGYTF
few TRBJ2-7 TRBV7-9 TRBD1 TGTGCCAGCAGCGCCACGGGACAGGGCTCCTACGAGCAGTACTTC CASSATGQGSYEQYF
- TRBJ1-1 TRBV5-1 - TGCGCCAGCAGCTCAAACCAGGGGCCCGTGAACACTGAAGCTTTCTTT CASSSNQGPVNTEAFF
once TRBJ2-1 TRBV7-9 TRBD1 TGTGCCAGCAGCCCTAGGGCCGGGACAGGGGGCCATAATGAGCAGTTCTTC CASSPRAGTGGHNEQFF
few TRBJ2-7 TRBV14 TRBD2 TGTGCCAGCAGCCAAGGACTAGCGGGGGGATACGAGCAGTACTTC CASSQGLAGGYEQYF
few TRBJ1-6 TRBV30 - TGTGCCTGGCACACCCAACAACTCCAGGGGAGCTCCTATAATTCACCCCTCCACTTT CAWHTQQLQGSSYNSPLHF
- TRBJ1-4 TRBV6-1 - TGTGCCAGCAGTGGCGGTCTTTTTGCAACTAATGAAAAACTGTTTTTT CASSGGLFATNEKLFF
few TRBJ2-1 TRBV4-2 TRBD2 TGTGCCAGCAGCCGCCTTAGCGGGGGGAGCTCCTACAATGAGCAGTTCTTC CASSRLSGGSSYNEQFF
- TRBJ1-5 TRBV6-5 TRBD1 TGTGCCAGCGGACGGACAGGGTCTGCCCCCCAGCATTTT CASGRTGSAPQHF
- TRBJ2-1 TRBV5-1 - TGCGCCAGCAGCTTGAAGACCGGGGTAAACTACAATGAGCAGTTCTTC CASSLKTGVNYNEQFF
- TRBJ2-7 TRBV5-1 TRBD2 TGCGCCAGCAGCCCCAGCGGGGGCATAAACTCCTACGAGCAGTACTTC CASSPSGGINSYEQYF
- TRBJ1-3 TRBV25-1 - TGTGCCAGCAGTGCCTCTCCAAACACCATATATTTT CASSASPNTIYF
- TRBJ1-2 TRBV29-1 - TGCAGCGCTGGGGAAAGGGGGGGCTTACGTGACGGCTACACCTTC CSAGERGGLRDGYTF
- TRBJ2-1 TRBV27 TRBD2 TGTGCCAGCAGCATACTAGCGGGGGGGAATGAGCAGTTCTTC CASSILAGGNEQFF
- TRBJ2-1 TRBV7-8 TRBD2 TGTGCCAGCAGCTCCCCCCGACTAGCGGGGGATCGGAATGAGCAGTTCTTC CASSSPRLAGDRNEQFF
- TRBJ2-1 TRBV11-3 TRBD2 TGTGCCAGCAGCTTAGATGGTTTTGGGGGGGGATCGGACAATGAGCAGTTCTTC CASSLDGFGGGSDNEQFF
- TRBJ2-5 TRBV10-3 TRBD2 TGTGCCATCAGTGTTTTGCCTAGCGGGGCTTACCGGACCCAGTACTTC CAISVLPSGAYRTQYF
- TRBJ2-3 TRBV29-1 - TGCAGCGTTGACCCTCAAACTAGCACAGATACGCAGTATTTT CSVDPQTSTDTQYF
- TRBJ2-3 TRBV13 - TGTGCCAGCAGCTTAGCGGGGGGCACAGATACGCAGTATTTT CASSLAGGTDTQYF
- TRBJ2-7 TRBV25-1 - TGTGCCAGCAGTGGTGGAGGCACCTACGAGCAGTACTTC CASSGGGTYEQYF
- TRBJ2-1 TRBV7-9 - TGTGCCAGCAGAAGGGGGGGGGCCTACAATGAGCAGTTCTTC CASRRGGAYNEQFF
- TRBJ2-2 TRBV23-1 - TGCGCCAGCAGTCCCCAAAACACCGGGGAGCTGTTTTTT CASSPQNTGELFF
- TRBJ2-1 TRBV11-2 TRBD1 TGTGCCAGCAGCTTGGGCTCAGGACAGGGCAATGAGCAGTTCTTC CASSLGSGQGNEQFF
- TRBJ2-5 TRBV29-1 - TGCAGCGGCGTCCGCGGGGAGACCCAGTACTTC CSGVRGETQYF
- TRBJ1-4 TRBV7-9 - TGTGCCAGCAGCCTCGCGGGGGGGAATGAAAAACTGTTTTTT CASSLAGGNEKLFF
- TRBJ1-1 TRBV5-1 TRBD1 TGCGCCAGCAGCTTTGACAGGGCCTCCACTGAAGCTTTCTTT CASSFDRASTEAFF